One and the same sample provided the 26 T cell receptor beta chains below, sequenced in a study of spatial heterogeneity in lung cancer. TCRdb redid the calling of the 5' RACE reads with MiXCR, one entry per CDR3 protein. The sample contains about 7,700 distinct CDR3 sequences, roughly 15% of which appear only once. Sample time point: sample taken at primary tumor resection. This specimen consisted of normal lung tissue next to the tumor, obtained at surgery. Receptors originate from a male donor with early-stage non-small cell lung cancer.

This sequence joins TRBV24-1 and TRBJ1-5, with 9 bases fitting TRBD1. Looked up from germline, CDR1 is KGHDR and CDR2 is SFDVKD. With 4 bases clipped from V and 5 bases from J, the junction kept 5 bases outside the gene matches. The CDR3 consists of 15 residues. CDR3 sequence reads: CATSDTGQGYQPQHF. Written as DNA, the CDR3 is TGTGCCACCAGTGACACGGGACAGGGCTATCAGCCCCAGCATTTT.

This clonotype turned up a few times. This chain connects TRBV29-1 to TRBJ2-4; the D is unclear. V lost 6 bases, J lost 7 bases, and 19 bases lay in between. The germline V gene encodes CDR1 SQVTM and CDR2 ANQGSEA. The CDR3 extends over 14 amino acids. The CDR3, as DNA: TGCAGCGTAATACCTATTAACCCCGGGAACATTCAGTACTTC. It specifies CSVIPINPGNIQYF.

Many counts were recorded for this clonotype. This chain links TRBV11-3 with TRBJ2-7; D assignment may be TRBD1 or TRBD2 (5 bases each). The CDR3 totals 14 residues. Germline lookup yields CDR1 SGHNT and CDR2 YENEEA. The V gene lost 5 bases and the J gene lost 3 bases, with 14 bases spanning the gap. DNA for the CDR3: TGTGCCAGCAGCCTAGGGGACGGTGACTACGAGCAGTACTTC. This encodes CASSLGDGDYEQYF. The whole variable domain, filled in from reference TRBV11-3 and TRBJ2-7, reads EAGVVQSPRYKIIEKKQPVAFWCNPISGHNTLYWYLQNLGQGPELLIRYENEEAVDDSQLPKDRFSAERLKGVDSTLKIQPAELGDSAVYLCASSLGDGDYEQYFGPGTRLTVT.

At least ten counts were recorded for this clonotype. The V gene is TRBV11-1, the J gene TRBJ2-1, with unresolved D. Germline CDR1 is SGHAT and CDR2 is FQDESV (reference sequence). V was trimmed by 5 bases and J by 10 bases, leaving 12 bases between them. This CDR3 is built from 12 residues. CDR3 nucleotides: TGTGCCAGCAGCGGTGGGCAGGACGAGCAGTTCTTC. This codes for CASSGGQDEQFF.

The chain links TRBV5-1 to TRBJ1-5; D gene unclear. Germline assignment: CDR1 SGHRS and CDR2 YFSETQ. This CDR3 contains 13 residues. V was shortened by 0 bases and J by 5 bases, with 6 bases between the two germline ends. The CDR3 bases are TGCGCCAGCAGCTTGGGGGTCCATCAGCCCCAGCATTTT. This gives the protein CASSLGVHQPQHF.

This clonotype was observed a handful of times. The chain joins TRBV20-1 to TRBJ2-1; TRBD2 aligns across 10 bases. The CDR3 runs 15 residues. Per the germline V gene, CDR1 is DFQATT and CDR2 is SNEGSKA (reference sequence). Trimming cost V 5 bases and J 5 bases; bases outside gene matches: 9. CDR3 residues: CSAHPSSGGDNEQFF. CDR3 sequence (DNA): TGCAGTGCTCACCCCTCTAGCGGGGGTGACAATGAGCAGTTCTTC.

By share of the sample, this clonotype is medium-sized. The chain uses TRBV3-1 and TRBJ1-5; D perhaps matches TRBD1 (5 bases). Trimming left V 4 bases short and J 7 bases short, with 11 bases between. The CDR3 extends over 13 amino acids. Per the germline V gene, CDR1 is LGHDT and CDR2 is YNNKEL (reference sequence). CDR3 amino acids: CASSLSGDQPQHF. CDR3 nucleotide sequence: TGTGCCAGCAGCCTAAGCGGGGACCAGCCCCAGCATTTT. Supplemented by reference TRBV3-1 and TRBJ1-5, the full variable domain reads DTAVSQTPKYLVTQMGNDKSIKCEQNLGHDTMYWYKQDSKKFLKIMFSYNNKELIINETVPNRFSPKSPDKAHLNLHINSLELGDSAVYFCASSLSGDQPQHFGDGTRLSIL.

The chain employs TRBV20-1 and TRBJ2-7; 7 bases agree with TRBD1. The germline V gene encodes CDR1 DFQATT and CDR2 SNEGSKA (reference sequence). The CDR3 has 14 residues. The V segment lost 0 bases and the J segment 2 bases; nucleotides outside the gene matches: 4. The CDR3 is CSAREGQSPYEQYF. The CDR3 region has the DNA TGCAGTGCTAGAGAGGGACAGAGTCCCTACGAGCAGTACTTC.

Within the sample, this clonotype is medium-sized. This chain connects TRBV2 to TRBJ1-1; D remains ambiguous. The CDR3 totals 14 residues. Per the germline V gene, CDR1 is SNHLY and CDR2 is FYNNEI. V was shortened by 4 bases and J by 5 bases, with 14 bases between the two germline ends. The CDR3, as DNA: TGTGCCAGCAGTGTAAGACTGAGGAAGACTGAAGCTTTCTTT. It encodes CASSVRLRKTEAFF.

This clonotype has a handful of counts. The chain employs TRBV6-2 or TRBV6-3 and TRBJ2-2; no definite D call. The germline V and J ends were trimmed by 2 bases and 4 bases, with 14 bases remaining between them. The CDR3 totals 16 residues. Germline V CDR1 and CDR2: MNHEY, SVGEGT. The CDR3 loop is CASSYQTKGFTGELFF. DNA of the CDR3: TGTGCCAGCAGTTACCAAACCAAGGGATTCACCGGGGAGCTGTTTTTT.

In this sample, this clonotype turned up many times. V is TRBV20-1 and J is TRBJ2-5; D unclear. Trimming took off 2 bases at V and 7 bases at J, with 14 bases between the two ends. Looked up from germline, CDR1 is DFQATT and CDR2 is SNEGSKA (reference sequence). CDR3 length: 13 residues. In nucleotides, the CDR3 is TGCAGTGCTAGAACCTATTCGGTGGGGACCCAGTACTTC. It specifies CSARTYSVGTQYF.

This clonotype was recorded at least ten times. The chain joins TRBV12-5 to TRBJ1-1; D is unresolved. Germline CDR1 LGHNT, CDR2 FRNRAP. The length of the CDR3 is 13 residues. V dropped 3 bases and J dropped 5 bases, with 10 bases sitting between them. CDR3 in DNA: TGTGCTAGTGGTTTTGAGGGAGGGACTGAAGCTTTCTTT. This sequence encodes CASGFEGGTEAFF.

By share, this clonotype ranks as medium-sized. The rearrangement joins TRBV7-9 to TRBJ2-4, with a possible D match to TRBD1 (6 bases). The ends were cut back, 4 bases at V and 2 bases at J, with 9 bases in the middle. The CDR3 is 14 amino acids. Germline V gene data show CDR1 as SEHNR and CDR2 as FQNEAQ (reference sequence). CDR3 in amino acids: CASSYGTTKNIQYF. In DNA, the CDR3 is TGTGCCAGCAGCTATGGGACAACCAAAAACATTCAGTACTTC.

V gene TRBV14 combines with J gene TRBJ1-2; D call uncertain. CDR3 length equals 14 residues. The V end was cut by 1 base, the J end by 0 bases, with 6 bases between. Germline CDR1 reads SGHDN; CDR2 reads FVKESK. The CDR3, as DNA: TGTGCCAGCAGCCAAGTTGGGACTAACTATGGCTACACCTTC. Encoded protein: CASSQVGTNYGYTF.

This clonotype was counted once. The chain employs TRBV7-2 and TRBJ2-2; D uncertain. The germline V gene has CDR1 SGHTA and CDR2 FQGNSA. Deletions cut 6 bases from V and 9 bases from J, with 14 bases between. The CDR3 is 13 residues long. The CDR3 protein is CASRSEPPRELFF. The CDR3 DNA reads as TGTGCCAGCAGGAGTGAACCCCCTCGGGAGCTGTTTTTT.

The chain couples TRBV6-1 to TRBJ2-1, with D maybe TRBD2 (6 bases). Germline V gene sequence: CDR1 MNHNS, CDR2 SASEGT. The CDR3 loop spans 16 amino acids. Trimming stripped 5 bases from V and 2 bases from J, with 16 bases between. The CDR3 bases are TGTGCCAGCAGTCGTAGCGTAGGAGGGGCCTACAATGAGCAGTTCTTC. Encoded protein: CASSRSVGGAYNEQFF.

Only a few counts were recorded for this clonotype. CDR3 residues: CASSQDLGQGTEAFF. CDR3 bases: TGCGCCAGCAGCCAAGATTTGGGACAGGGCACTGAAGCTTTCTTT. The chain carries TRBV4-3 and TRBJ1-1; TRBD1 matches at 9 bases. The CDR3 extends over 15 amino acids. Germline lookup yields CDR1 LGHNA and CDR2 YSLEER. Trimming cost V 0 bases and J 4 bases; bases outside gene matches: 3.

This clonotype was seen a few times. The genes are TRBV20-1 and TRBJ2-7; 9 bases map to TRBD1. The germline V gene has CDR1 DFQATT and CDR2 SNEGSKA (reference sequence). There are 14 residues in the CDR3. The ends lost 3 bases at V and 4 bases at J; junction bases unmatched: 7. The CDR3, as DNA: TGCAGTGCTAGGCGTGACAGGGGGTTATACGAGCAGTACTTC. Its protein product is CSARRDRGLYEQYF.

This clonotype rates as medium-sized. The CDR3, as DNA: TGTGCCAGCAGTATCGGGGGCGGCAATCAGCCCCAGCATTTT. Translating gives CASSIGGGNQPQHF. The chain combines TRBV2 with TRBJ1-5, with D perhaps matching TRBD1 (6 bases). CDR3 length: 14 residues. Germline V gives CDR1 SNHLY, CDR2 FYNNEI. V lost 5 bases to trimming and J lost 2 bases, with 10 bases between them.

The chain links TRBV7-8 to TRBJ2-5, with a tentative D call TRBD2 (6 bases). This CDR3 has 16 amino acids. Germline CDR1 SGHVS, CDR2 FQNEAQ. V lost 5 bases and J 1 base, leaving 17 bases between the germline ends. The DNA for the CDR3 is TGTGCCAGCAGCGTAGGACCCAGAGCGGGCCAAGAGACCCAGTACTTC. This sequence encodes CASSVGPRAGQETQYF.

V usage is TRBV27 and J usage is TRBJ2-3; 8 bases line up with TRBD2. There are 15 residues in the CDR3. Germline CDR1 reads MNHEY; CDR2 reads SMNVEV (reference sequence). V lost 2 bases to trimming and J lost 2 bases; unmatched junction nucleotides: 3. The CDR3 DNA follows: TGTGCCAGCAGTTTAGCGCGGGAGGCCACAGATACGCAGTATTTT. Protein: CASSLAREATDTQYF.

Relative to its sample, this clonotype is medium-sized. The chain combines TRBV18 with TRBJ2-5; TRBD2 aligns across 9 bases. Losses at the gene ends were 3 bases for V and 1 base for J; bases not matched to a gene: 0. The CDR3 is made up of 14 amino acids. Germline values: CDR1 KGHSH, CDR2 LQKENI. The CDR3 nucleotides are TGTGCCAGCTCACCGGGACTAGCCCAAGAGACCCAGTACTTC. Its protein is CASSPGLAQETQYF.

This clonotype was counted between two and nine times. The V gene is TRBV28, the J gene TRBJ2-1; TRBD1 might be the D (6 bases). Per germline, CDR1 MDHEN and CDR2 SYDVKM. The CDR3 is made up of 16 amino acids. Deletions cut 3 bases from V and 0 bases from J, with 12 bases between. Here the CDR3 reads CASSFLADSSYNEQFF. The CDR3 nucleotides are TGTGCCAGCAGTTTTCTTGCGGACAGCTCCTACAATGAGCAGTTCTTC.

The chain carries TRBV3-1 and TRBJ2-1, with 8 bases fitting TRBD1. The assigned J gene may be wrong: the sequence end matches TRBJ2-7 better. Germline values: CDR1 LGHDT, CDR2 YNNKEL (reference sequence). The CDR3 covers 17 residues. CDR3 region: CASSHPYAGTGYNEQYF. The DNA of the CDR3 is TGTGCCAGCAGCCATCCTTACGCCGGGACAGGATACAATGAGCAGTACTTC.

This clonotype was seen repeatedly, ten times or more. The chain links TRBV28 to TRBJ2-1, with 14 bases fitting TRBD2. Germline V gene lookup returns CDR1 MDHEN and CDR2 SYDVKM. The V and J ends lost 6 bases and 6 bases, in that order; junction bases with no gene match: 7. The length of the CDR3 is 16 residues. The CDR3 loop is CASRPRTSGRSNEQFF. CDR3 coding DNA: TGTGCCAGCAGACCCCGGACTAGCGGGAGGAGCAATGAGCAGTTCTTC.

The table lists this clonotype with many counts. The rearrangement joins TRBV7-6 to TRBJ2-3; 9 nucleotides agree with TRBD1. This CDR3 spans 14 amino acids. V shed 5 bases, J shed 2 bases, and the junction held 2 bases outside the gene matches. Germline V CDR1 and CDR2: SGHVS, FNYEAQ. The CDR3 is CASSRDRVTDTQYF. As DNA, the CDR3 is TGTGCCAGCAGCCGGGACAGGGTCACAGATACGCAGTATTTT.